This T cell receptor (beta chain) was identified during a study of shared clonotypes between healthy human individuals. On sorted subsets, replicate PCRs used approximately 200 ng DNA, or tens of thousands of T cell genomes. Assay: immunoSEQ multiplex PCR; the TCRdb copy retains only in-frame clones and omits some. The table has 2 million to 2.5 million clones, approximately 94% seen once. Germline loops: CDR1 SGHRS, CDR2 YFSETQ. Trimming cost V 3 bases and J 0 bases, with 9 bases left between them. The CDR3 is 14 amino acids. Healthy adults negative for HIV, lacking recent acute infections or vaccinations, served as donors. Partitioning of CD4+ cells yielded a CD45RA+ naive subset and a CD45RA-negative memory subset. As regards this clone: The target antigen is unknown.

Study results and limitations: Generation probabilities of non-shared clonotypes were lower (relative to those shared by all four donors).

The sample comprised naive CD4+ T cells sorted from blood. Described subset: CD45RA+ positively selected. This receptor was identified in a young man in good health. V usage is TRBV5-1 and J usage is TRBJ1-2; no clear D. The CDR3 here is CASSSPPTNYGYTF. The CDR3 nucleotides read TGCGCCAGCAGCTCCCCACCGACTAACTATGGCTACACCTTC.